Sequencing of this TCR beta chain was carried out in a study of shared clonotypes between healthy human individuals (dated by TCRdb to between 2020 and 2021). Turning to the overall study: A couple of women and a few men aged 18 to 49 years were included in the cohort. For each donor, CD4 naive and CD4 memory were each run on three plates, CD8 naive on two plates, and CD8 memory on one plate. To estimate repertoire size and how much clonotype sharing occurs between individuals, the study deeply sequenced the blood TCR repertoires of five or six healthy adults. Different laboratories and diverse techniques were used to prepare libraries and sequence TCR repertoires, to increase sequencing depth and limit assay-specific biases. Each donor's leukapheresis produced roughly between about 0.8 and 10 billion PBMCs.

Donors were healthy HIV-negative adults with no recently reported acute infections or vaccinations. All donors were Caucasian adults living in Nashville, Tennessee, USA. Magnetic negative selection was used to enrich CD4+ T cells, after which naive cells were positively selected on CD45RA and the negative fraction became the memory subset. Blood was obtained by leukapheresis, after which PBMCs were separated by Ficoll-Histopaque density gradient centrifugation and cryopreserved in liquid nitrogen vapor phase. Purity and quantity of every magnetically sorted T cell population were checked by analytical flow cytometry. Genomic DNA was isolated from every sorted fraction and measured by UV absorbance on a Nanodrop 2000c. Overall study outcomes, separate from this receptor: About 5% of naive CD4, more than 3% of naive CD8, 2.3% of memory CD4, and about 0.4% of memory CD8 clonotypes were shared across four donors. Based on pairwise subsampling, the degree of clonotype sharing among donors was expected to be affected by sequencing depth. Higher generation probabilities were observed for clonotypes shared by all four sorted-subset donors than for non-shared clonotypes. Incomplete sequencing was indicated by rarefaction of sorted-subset datasets, despite the large sequencing depth. Sampling was restricted to blood, and TCR repertoires in tissues likely differ from the TCR repertoires found in blood. Naive subsets generally had larger estimated clonotype richness than memory subsets. The genetic and exposure-history diversity represented was limited by the small number of donors.

Note on this clone: Its specific antigen is unknown. No base-level quality is on record; no much larger clone is a single base apart.

Using the deep immunoSEQ assay, TCR CDR3 regions were amplified from genomic DNA by multiplex PCR. Extracted genomic DNA from each cell subset was spread evenly across all wells of several immunoSEQ 96-well plates, with each plate serving as a replicate. For sorted subsets, about 200 ng genomic DNA, equal to 30,000 or so T cell genomes, was loaded into each replicate PCR. The purified libraries were quantified using a Qubit 3.0 fluorometer, sized with a Bioanalyzer 2100, and then quantified again using the KAPA Library Quantification kit. A separate single-read 150-cycle Illumina NextSeq 550 flow cell was used to sequence each immunoSEQ 96-well plate. The source study handled its data this way. Because the immunoSEQ output included only junctional sequences and no quality scores, the filtering could not be the same as the filtering used for full-length reads. To assign V/J genes and CDR3, sequences were annotated using PyIR, a Python wrapper for IgBLAST v1.9, with IMGT germline references. Reads were removed for weak V/J assignments (E-value above 1e-6), missing CDR3, stop codons, out-of-frame junctions, or ambiguous translated residues. A V3J clonotype was defined by an identical inferred V gene, J gene, and CDR3 amino acid sequence. Percentage overlap between repertoires was computed as shared unique clonotypes divided by the size of the smaller repertoire. Three approaches were used to assess repertoire richness: RTK rarefaction, the Chao1 estimator, and Recon v2.1 estimates of unobserved clonotypes. OLGA was used to compute generation probabilities for all TCRbeta clonotypes that the gDNA method yielded from a handful of donors. As stored in TCRdb, this immuneACCESS dataset retains in-frame rearrangements with V and J assigned. A fraction of the clones does not appear; measured against another copy, unresolved V genes explain less than half of the discrepancy, and the remainder lacks a known reason. V, J and clone size were drawn from that table, and D and trimming were deduced from the DNA. This sample has about 2.4 million clones in its table, and approximately 92% of those were observed once. Over 0.12% of the sample lies in the top ten.

The TCR originated in a man younger than 35 in good health. Sequencing was performed on naive CD4+ T cells sorted from blood. This sample's cell subset or site label indicates: CD45RA+ positively selected.

The DNA is TGTGCCACCTTTGAACAACACACAGGGGGCGTCGCCTATGGCTACACCTTC. This is translated as CATFEQHTGGVAYGYTF. The rearranged chain carries TRBV10-3 and TRBJ1-2; 9 bases in the junction line up with TRBD1. For CDR1 and CDR2, the germline V gene lists ENHRY and SYGVKD. Including the terminal cysteine and phenylalanine, the CDR3 comprises 17 residues. The only DNA kept is the CDR3, 51 bases in frame from the first base. The V end gives up 10 bases and the J end 4 bases, leaving 19 bases in the junction not matched to a gene.